This TCR beta chain was profiled in a study of identical twins. General study results and limits: Insertion counts were lower in abundant cord blood beta clonotypes, a trend that memory repertoires did not show. There is a chance that invariant MAIT and iNKT cells partially muddied zero-insertion analyses.

A word on this clonotype: Its antigen is undetermined.

In TCRdb, the 5' RACE reads were re-called with MiXCR into one record per CDR3 protein. The data hold around 490,000 distinct CDR3 sequences, with roughly 15% observed a single time. Trimming took 2 bases from V and 7 from J, leaving 5 bases between them. CDR1 is DFQATT and CDR2 is SNEGSKA in the germline V gene (reference sequence). The length of the CDR3 is 10 residues. These data also formed part of another study, on yellow fever vaccine responses in identical twins.

The receptor was derived from a woman under 30 in good health. The gene calls are TRBV20-1 and TRBJ1-2; D gene unclear. The material sequenced was CD4+ T cells sorted from blood. The CDR3 region has the DNA TGCAGTGCTAGAAACGCTGGCTACACCTTC. Protein sequence: CSARNAGYTF.